One and the same sample provided the 22 T cell receptor beta chains below, sequenced in a study of response to subunit inactivated influenza vaccine. TCRdb re-derived calls from the RT-PCR reads in MiXCR, one entry per CDR3 protein. The sample shows under 500,000 distinct CDR3 sequences, 10% to 11% of them seen only once. This sample comprised PBMCs from blood, obtained roughly 6 weeks after vaccination. The source of these receptors is a man over 45 who received an inactivated influenza vaccine.

CDR3 residues: CASSVRLGGADTQYF. The CDR3, as DNA: TGTGCCAGCAGCGTAAGACTAGGTGGCGCAGATACGCAGTATTTT. This chain connects TRBV9 to TRBJ2-3; the D gene is possibly TRBD2 (6 bases). CDR1 SGDLS and CDR2 YYNGEE come from the germline V gene. This CDR3 has 15 amino acids. The V end was cut by 1 base, the J end by 4 bases, with 13 bases between.

This clonotype was counted at least ten times. This rearrangement joins TRBV20-1 to TRBJ1-2; the match to TRBD1 covers 9 bases. The CDR3 totals 11 residues. Trimming removed 6 bases from V and 7 bases from J; junction bases left unmatched: 3. Per the germline V gene, CDR1 is DFQATT and CDR2 is SNEGSKA (reference sequence). The CDR3 loop reads CSAYRGLGYTF. The CDR3 nucleotides read TGCAGTGCCTACAGGGGGCTTGGCTACACCTTC.

This clonotype has just a few counts. The genes are TRBV7-9 and TRBJ2-7, with D possibly being TRBD2 (5 bases). Trimming shortened V by 4 bases and J by 2 bases, and 9 bases separated the two germline ends. Germline lookup yields CDR1 SEHNR and CDR2 FQNEAQ (reference sequence). The CDR3 loop spans 13 amino acids. CDR3 sequence reads: CASSSGVPYEQYF. DNA for the CDR3: TGTGCCAGCAGCTCCGGGGTACCCTACGAGCAGTACTTC.

The chain has TRBV5-1 and TRBJ2-1, with 11 bases aligning to TRBD2. V shed 5 bases and J 1 base; nucleotides not matched to a gene: 20. This CDR3 region has 21 residues. Germline V gene lookup returns CDR1 SGHRS and CDR2 YFSETQ. Here the CDR3 DNA reads TGCGCCAGCAGTAGAGACAGCCCTAGCGGGGGGCTTTTGTTGTCCTACAATGAGCAGTTCTTC. Protein: CASSRDSPSGGLLLSYNEQFF.

This clonotype was counted only a few times. This rearrangement joins TRBV7-9 to TRBJ1-2, with D uncertain. CDR1 and CDR2 from the germline V gene are SEHNR and FQNEAQ (reference sequence). V was trimmed by 0 bases and J by 8 bases, leaving 16 bases between them. CDR3 length: 15 amino acids. CDR3 in amino acids: CASSLARGPLLGYTF. DNA of the CDR3: TGTGCCAGCAGCTTAGCACGCGGGCCCCTTCTGGGCTACACCTTC.

This clonotype showed up many times. The chain combines TRBV12-3 or TRBV12-4 with TRBJ1-6, with 10 bases aligning to TRBD1. The CDR3 spans 16 residues. V shed 2 bases, J shed 9 bases, and the junction held 7 bases outside the gene matches. The CDR3, as DNA: TGTGCCAGCAGTTTAAGCCTCCGGACAGGGGGTTCACCCCTCCACTTT. Protein: CASSLSLRTGGSPLHF.

This clonotype was counted a few times. This chain joins TRBV9 and TRBJ2-5; no definite D call. The CDR3 is made up of 15 amino acids. In germline, CDR1 is SGDLS, CDR2 YYNGEE. Trimming left V 0 bases short and J 5 bases short, with 14 bases between. Here the CDR3 reads CASSVAPRSGETQYF. For the CDR3, the DNA is TGTGCCAGCAGCGTAGCTCCTCGGAGTGGGGAGACCCAGTACTTC.

There are a few counts of this clonotype. The chain joins TRBV12-3 or TRBV12-4 to TRBJ2-5, with D perhaps TRBD2 (5 bases). This CDR3 spans 12 amino acids. V was shortened by 6 bases and J by 6 bases, with 11 bases between the two germline ends. DNA for the CDR3: TGTGCCAGCAGGACCAGCGGAAAGACCCAGTACTTC. Residues: CASRTSGKTQYF.

V and J are TRBV10-3 and TRBJ2-7; TRBD2 matches at 9 bases. Germline trimming cut 10 bases from V and 3 bases from J; bases unmatched to any gene: 1. The CDR3 loop spans 11 amino acids. Germline assignment: CDR1 ENHRY and CDR2 SYGVKD. CDR3 amino acids: CATTSGYEQYF. The CDR3 nucleotides read TGTGCCACGACTAGCGGCTACGAGCAGTACTTC.

This clonotype has more than one count but fewer than ten. The chain employs TRBV6-1 and TRBJ2-1, with 15 bases fitting TRBD2. Germline CDR1 is MNHNS and CDR2 is SASEGT. The CDR3 is 19 amino acids. V trimming: 4 bases; J trimming: 5 bases; junction bases outside the gene matches: 12. This CDR3 reads CASSGTGTSGRNRHNEQFF. The CDR3 nucleotides read TGTGCCAGCAGTGGCACCGGGACTAGCGGGAGGAATCGCCACAATGAGCAGTTCTTC.

At least ten counts were recorded for this clonotype. The chain combines TRBV10-3 with TRBJ2-1; TRBD2 agrees at 7 bases. The CDR3 totals 14 residues. The V gene end was trimmed by 7 bases and the J gene end by 9 bases; junction bases not matched to a gene: 12. Germline V gene lookup returns CDR1 ENHRY and CDR2 SYGVKD. CDR3 loop: CAITRDGGSGEQFF. The CDR3 coding sequence is TGTGCCATCACGAGGGACGGCGGGAGTGGTGAGCAGTTCTTC.

V is TRBV20-1 and J is TRBJ2-1; TRBD1 might be the D (5 bases). The germline V gene has CDR1 DFQATT and CDR2 SNEGSKA (reference sequence). With 0 bases removed from V and 8 bases from J, the gap between germline ends came to 20 bases. This CDR3 region has 16 residues. CDR3 in DNA: TGCAGTGCTAGAGATCACGGTTCAGGGATCAGCGATGAGCAGTTCTTC. Its protein is CSARDHGSGISDEQFF.

This clonotype was found many times. This sequence joins TRBV12-3 or TRBV12-4 and TRBJ1-6; TRBD1 matches at 8 bases. The CDR3 length is 14 residues. The J segment lost 7 bases and the V segment lost 5 bases, leaving 4 bases of the junction unmatched. The CDR3, as DNA: TGTGCCAGCAGTCAGACAGGGGAGAATTCACCCCTCCACTTT. Protein sequence: CASSQTGENSPLHF.

This clonotype was counted between two and nine times. The chain recombines TRBV6-2 or TRBV6-3 with TRBJ2-7; the match to TRBD1 covers 9 bases. The CDR3 totals 16 residues. Trimming took 7 bases from V and 5 from J; bases not matched to a gene: 15. Germline-derived CDR1 and CDR2 are MNHEY and SVGEGT. In DNA, the CDR3 is TGTGCCAGCACCTCGATACCGGACAGGGGAAAGGACGAGCAGTACTTC. It specifies CASTSIPDRGKDEQYF.

There are many counts of this clonotype. The chain employs TRBV4-2 and TRBJ2-1; 11 bases line up with TRBD2. The germline gives CDR1 LGHNA, CDR2 YNFKEQ. V lost 1 base, J lost 6 bases, and 2 bases stayed unmatched. CDR3 size: 15 residues. The CDR3 DNA reads as TGTGCCAGCAGCCAAGGTGGGACTAGCGGCAATGAGCAGTTCTTC. Amino acids: CASSQGGTSGNEQFF.

The chain is built from TRBV20-1 and TRBJ2-5; 7 bases map to TRBD1. With V trimmed by 3 bases and J by 0 bases, 4 bases remained unmatched. The germline V gene encodes CDR1 DFQATT and CDR2 SNEGSKA (reference sequence). The CDR3 spans 14 residues. In nucleotides, the CDR3 is TGCAGTGCTAGGACAGGGACGTACCAAGAGACCCAGTACTTC. This translates into CSARTGTYQETQYF.

The chain recombines TRBV27 with TRBJ1-2, with D perhaps matching TRBD1 (5 bases). The CDR3 sequence is 13 residues long. In germline, CDR1 is MNHEY, CDR2 SMNVEV (reference sequence). The V gene lost 2 bases and the J gene lost 8 bases, with 12 bases spanning the gap. The CDR3 nucleotides read TGTGCCAGCAGTTTAAAGGGGTCGAGGGGCTACACCTTC. Amino acids: CASSLKGSRGYTF.

The J gene is TRBJ2-3, the V gene TRBV11-2, with TRBD1 matching 7 bases. Trimming took 5 bases from V and 4 from J; bases not matched to a gene: 6. Germline CDR1 and CDR2: SGHAT and FQNNGV. This CDR3 has 14 residues. The CDR3 DNA reads TGTGCCAGCAGCCCTCACAGGGGACCAGATACGCAGTATTTT. It translates to CASSPHRGPDTQYF.

This clonotype has a handful of counts. J is TRBJ1-5 and V is TRBV12-3 or TRBV12-4; tentatively, D is TRBD1 (5 bases). Trimming stripped 6 bases from V and 11 bases from J, with 17 bases between. The CDR3 sequence is 13 residues long. The CDR3 loop reads CASSLTGGSSQHF. CDR3 DNA: TGTGCCAGCAGCCTTACCGGGGGGTCTTCCCAGCATTTT.

This chain uses TRBV6-5 with TRBJ2-5, with D maybe TRBD1 (6 bases). Trimming removed 4 bases at V and 4 bases at J, with 13 bases between. Germline CDR1 MNHEY, CDR2 SVGAGI. The CDR3 runs 14 residues. This CDR3 reads CASSSYRAGETQYF. CDR3 nucleotide sequence: TGTGCCAGCAGTTCCTACAGGGCCGGAGAGACCCAGTACTTC.

This clonotype was counted only a few times. This chain links TRBV25-1 with TRBJ2-7; no reliable D call. Germline V lookup: CDR1 MGHDK, CDR2 SYGVNS. CDR3 size: 12 residues. Trimming pared 1 base from V and 9 bases from J, leaving 10 bases between. The CDR3, as DNA: TGTGCCAGCAGTGAATTTGCCTCCCCGCAGTACTTC. Protein product: CASSEFASPQYF.

J is TRBJ2-1 and V is TRBV4-2; 8 positions agree with TRBD2. The germline V gene encodes CDR1 LGHNA and CDR2 YNFKEQ. V dropped 0 bases and J dropped 5; count of bases not matched to a gene: 15. This CDR3 spans 19 amino acids. The CDR3 coding sequence is TGTGCCAGCAGCCAAGACTTTAGCGGGGAAACTCCCTTGGACAATGAGCAGTTCTTC. This encodes CASSQDFSGETPLDNEQFF.